A single sample is the source of the 4 T cell receptor beta chains below, sequenced in a study of control samples from healthy donors and cancer patients. Method: immunoSEQ multiplex PCR; TCRdb's copy keeps in-frame clones and lacks some. The sample shows 150,000 to 200,000 clones, about 90% of them seen only once. The specimen was blood. These receptors originate from a young man in good health.

This chain joins TRBV2 and TRBJ1-1; the D gene is possibly TRBD1 (6 bases). CDR1 and CDR2 from the germline V gene are SNHLY and FYNNEI. Trimming took 9 bases from V and 1 from J, leaving 9 bases between them. This CDR3 is built from 12 residues. CDR3 amino acids: CARGGGNTEAFF. CDR3 coding DNA: TGTGCCAGAGGGGGTGGGAACACTGAAGCTTTCTTT. Drawing the rest from reference TRBV2 and TRBJ1-1, the complete variable domain is EPEVTQTPSHQVTQMGQEVILRCVPISNHLYFYWYRQILGQKVEFLVSFYNNEISEKSEIFDDQFSVERPDGSNFTLKIRSTKLEDSAMYFCARGGGNTEAFFGQGTRLTVV.

The chain joins TRBV7-2 to TRBJ2-7; D is possibly TRBD1 (6 bases). V shed 3 bases and J shed 0 bases, with 15 bases lying between them. In germline, CDR1 is SGHTA, CDR2 FQGNSA. The CDR3 consists of 16 residues. As DNA, the CDR3 is TGTGCCAGCAGCTTGGGTGGGGCAGGGGTCTCCTACGAGCAGTACTTC. It translates to CASSLGGAGVSYEQYF. The variable domain in full, with the rest retrieved from reference TRBV7-2 and TRBJ2-7, is GAGVSQSPSNKVTEKGKDVELRCDPISGHTALYWYRQSLGQGLEFLIYFQGNSAPDKSGLPSDRFSAERTGGSVSTLTIQRTQQEDSAVYLCASSLGGAGVSYEQYFGPGTRLTVT.

CDR3 sequence reads: CASRPDRAYQPQHF. CDR3 nucleotides: TGTGCCAGCAGGCCAGACAGGGCCTATCAGCCCCAGCATTTT. The chain uses TRBV28 and TRBJ1-5; 7 positions match TRBD1. The junction had 7 bases not matched to a gene; V was cut back by 6 bases and J by 5 bases. Germline V CDR1 and CDR2: MDHEN, SYDVKM. This CDR3 is 14 amino acids long.

The chain employs TRBV9 and TRBJ1-5; 7 bases are a match to TRBD1. Germline CDR1 reads SGDLS; CDR2 reads YYNGEE. The V and J ends lost 4 bases and 7 bases, in that order; junction bases with no gene match: 11. The CDR3 is 15 residues long. CDR3 in DNA: TGTGCCAGCAGCTTAACAGGGGAGTCATTCCAGCCCCAGCATTTT. It translates to CASSLTGESFQPQHF.